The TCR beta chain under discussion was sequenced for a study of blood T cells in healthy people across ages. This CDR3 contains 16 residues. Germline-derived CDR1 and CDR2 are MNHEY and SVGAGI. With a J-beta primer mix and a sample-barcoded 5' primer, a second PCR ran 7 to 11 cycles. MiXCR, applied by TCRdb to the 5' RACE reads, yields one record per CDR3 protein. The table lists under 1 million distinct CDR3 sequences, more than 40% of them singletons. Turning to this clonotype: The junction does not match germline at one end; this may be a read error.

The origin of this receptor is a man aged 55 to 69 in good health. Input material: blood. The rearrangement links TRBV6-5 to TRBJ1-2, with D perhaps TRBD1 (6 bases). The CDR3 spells CASGYSMTARGSGYTF. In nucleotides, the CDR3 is TGTGCCAGCGGTTACTCCATGACGGCGAGGGGGTCTGGCTACACCTTC.